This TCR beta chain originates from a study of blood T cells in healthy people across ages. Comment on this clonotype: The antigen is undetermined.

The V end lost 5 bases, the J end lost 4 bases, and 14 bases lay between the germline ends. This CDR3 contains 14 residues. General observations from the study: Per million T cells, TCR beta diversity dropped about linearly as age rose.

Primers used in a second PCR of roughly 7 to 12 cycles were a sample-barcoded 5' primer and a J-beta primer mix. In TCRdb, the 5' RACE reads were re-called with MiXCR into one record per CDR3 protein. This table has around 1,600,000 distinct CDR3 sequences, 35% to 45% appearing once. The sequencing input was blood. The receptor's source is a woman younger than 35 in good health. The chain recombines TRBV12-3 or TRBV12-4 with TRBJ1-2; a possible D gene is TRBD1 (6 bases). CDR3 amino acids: CASSVAQGLYGYTF. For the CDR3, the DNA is TGTGCCAGCAGTGTCGCACAGGGCCTCTATGGCTACACCTTC.